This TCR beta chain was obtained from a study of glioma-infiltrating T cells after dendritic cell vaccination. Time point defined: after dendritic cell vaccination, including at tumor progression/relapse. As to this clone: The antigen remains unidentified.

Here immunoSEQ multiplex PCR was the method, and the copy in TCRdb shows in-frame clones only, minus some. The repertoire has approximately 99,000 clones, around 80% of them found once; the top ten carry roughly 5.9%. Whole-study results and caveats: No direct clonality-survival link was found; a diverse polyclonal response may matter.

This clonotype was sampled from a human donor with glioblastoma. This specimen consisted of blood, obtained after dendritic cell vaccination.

Here the CDR3 reads CASSSPGTGGHGYTF. DNA for the CDR3: TGTGCCAGCAGCTCCCCTGGGACAGGGGGACATGGCTACACCTTC. The gene calls are TRBV5-4 and TRBJ1-2; 11 bases map to TRBD1. The CDR3 has 15 amino acids. Per the germline V gene, CDR1 is SGHNT and CDR2 is YYREEE (reference sequence). Trimming at V came to 3 bases and at J to 6 bases, leaving 7 bases not matched to a gene.